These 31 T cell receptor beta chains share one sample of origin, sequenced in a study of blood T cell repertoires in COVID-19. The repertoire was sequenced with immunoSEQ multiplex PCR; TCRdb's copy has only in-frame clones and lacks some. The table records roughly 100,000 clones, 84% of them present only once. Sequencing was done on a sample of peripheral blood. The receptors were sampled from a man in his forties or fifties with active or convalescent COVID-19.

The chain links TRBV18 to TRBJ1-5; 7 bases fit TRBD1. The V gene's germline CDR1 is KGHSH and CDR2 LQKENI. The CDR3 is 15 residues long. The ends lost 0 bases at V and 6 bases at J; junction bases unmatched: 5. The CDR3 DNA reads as TGTGCCAGCTCACCACCAGGGACAGAGGGTCAGCCCCAGCATTTT. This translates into CASSPPGTEGQPQHF.

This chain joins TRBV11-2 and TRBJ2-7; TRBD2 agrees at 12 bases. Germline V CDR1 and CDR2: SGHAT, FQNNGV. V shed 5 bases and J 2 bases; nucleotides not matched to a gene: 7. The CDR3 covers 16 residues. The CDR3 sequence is CASSPRTSGAPYEQYF. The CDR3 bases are TGTGCCAGCAGCCCCCGGACTAGCGGGGCCCCCTACGAGCAGTACTTC.

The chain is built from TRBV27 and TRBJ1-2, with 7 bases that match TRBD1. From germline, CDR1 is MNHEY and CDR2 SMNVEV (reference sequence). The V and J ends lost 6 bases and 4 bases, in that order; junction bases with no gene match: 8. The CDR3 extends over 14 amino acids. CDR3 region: CASSGNRGSYGYTF. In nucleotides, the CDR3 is TGTGCCAGCAGCGGAAACAGGGGTTCCTATGGCTACACCTTC.

In DNA, the CDR3 is TGTGCCAGCAGTCAGGGGTCCGGAAACACCATATATTTT. The encoded protein is CASSQGSGNTIYF. The chain employs TRBV12-3 or TRBV12-4 and TRBJ1-3; possible D gene TRBD1, 6 bases. The V end lost 5 bases, the J end lost 4 bases, and 9 bases lay between the germline ends. The CDR3 is 13 amino acids.

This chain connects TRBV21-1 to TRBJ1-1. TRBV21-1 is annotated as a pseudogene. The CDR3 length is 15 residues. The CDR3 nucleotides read TGTGCCAGCAGCAAATGGCGGCTTCCAGTTAGTGAAGCTTTCTTT. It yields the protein CASSKWRLPVSEAFF.

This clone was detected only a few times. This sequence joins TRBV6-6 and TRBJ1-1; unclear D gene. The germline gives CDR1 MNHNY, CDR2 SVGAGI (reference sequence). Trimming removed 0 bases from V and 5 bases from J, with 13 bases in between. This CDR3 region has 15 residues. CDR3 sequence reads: CASSYSSGSGTEAFF. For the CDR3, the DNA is TGTGCCAGCAGTTACTCATCCGGGTCTGGGACTGAAGCTTTCTTT.

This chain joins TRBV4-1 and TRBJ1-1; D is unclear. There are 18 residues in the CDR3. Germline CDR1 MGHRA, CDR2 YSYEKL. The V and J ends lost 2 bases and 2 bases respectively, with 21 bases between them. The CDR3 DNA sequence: TGCGCCAGCAGCCAAATTGATATGGGGTTCTCGGGAAACACTGAAGCTTTCTTT. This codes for CASSQIDMGFSGNTEAFF.

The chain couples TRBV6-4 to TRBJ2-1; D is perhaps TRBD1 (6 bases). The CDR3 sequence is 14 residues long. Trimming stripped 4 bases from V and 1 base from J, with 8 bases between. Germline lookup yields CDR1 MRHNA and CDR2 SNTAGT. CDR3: CASSAQGSYNEQFF. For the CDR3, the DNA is TGTGCCAGCAGTGCACAGGGTTCCTACAATGAGCAGTTCTTC.

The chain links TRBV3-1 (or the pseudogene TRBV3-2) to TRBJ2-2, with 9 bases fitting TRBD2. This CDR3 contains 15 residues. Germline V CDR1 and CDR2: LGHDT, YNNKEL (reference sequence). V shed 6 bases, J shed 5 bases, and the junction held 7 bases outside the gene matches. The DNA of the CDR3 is TGTGCCAGCAGTCGCGGGGGGGCGTTGACCGGGGAGCTGTTTTTT. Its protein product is CASSRGGALTGELFF.

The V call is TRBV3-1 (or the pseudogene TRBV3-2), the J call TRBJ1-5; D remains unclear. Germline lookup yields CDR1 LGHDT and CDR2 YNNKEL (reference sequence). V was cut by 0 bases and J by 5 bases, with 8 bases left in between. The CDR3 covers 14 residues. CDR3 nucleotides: TGTGCCAGCAGCCAAGATCACGGGGATCAGCCCCAGCATTTT. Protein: CASSQDHGDQPQHF.

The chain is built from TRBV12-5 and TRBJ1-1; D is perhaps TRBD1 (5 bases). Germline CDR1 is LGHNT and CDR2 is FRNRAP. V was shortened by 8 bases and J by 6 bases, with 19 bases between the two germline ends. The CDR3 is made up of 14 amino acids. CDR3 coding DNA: TGTGCTAGTTTGGTGGGGCCCCTGGAAGCTGAAGCTTTCTTT. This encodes CASLVGPLEAEAFF.

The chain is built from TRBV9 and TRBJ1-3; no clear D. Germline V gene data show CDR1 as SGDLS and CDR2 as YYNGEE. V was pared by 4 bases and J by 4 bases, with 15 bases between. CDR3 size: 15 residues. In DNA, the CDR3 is TGTGCCAGCAGCCAACTCCCGGGAGAGGGAAACACCATATATTTT. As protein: CASSQLPGEGNTIYF. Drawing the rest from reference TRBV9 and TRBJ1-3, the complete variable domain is DSGVTQTPKHLITATGQRVTLRCSPRSGDLSVYWYQQSLDQGLQFLIQYYNGEERAKGNILERFSAQQFPDLHSELNLSSLELGDSALYFCASSQLPGEGNTIYFGEGSWLTVV.

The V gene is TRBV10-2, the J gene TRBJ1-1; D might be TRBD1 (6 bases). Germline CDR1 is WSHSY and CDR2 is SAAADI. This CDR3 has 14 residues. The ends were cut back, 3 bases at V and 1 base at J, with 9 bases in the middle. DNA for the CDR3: TGCGCCAGCAGTGAAAGGACAGAGAACACTGAAGCTTTCTTT. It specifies CASSERTENTEAFF.

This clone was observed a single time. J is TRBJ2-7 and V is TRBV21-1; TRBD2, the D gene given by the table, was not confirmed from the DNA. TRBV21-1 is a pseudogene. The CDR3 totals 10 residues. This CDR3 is CASDYPEQYF. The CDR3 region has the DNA TGTGCCAGCGACTACCCCGAGCAGTACTTC.

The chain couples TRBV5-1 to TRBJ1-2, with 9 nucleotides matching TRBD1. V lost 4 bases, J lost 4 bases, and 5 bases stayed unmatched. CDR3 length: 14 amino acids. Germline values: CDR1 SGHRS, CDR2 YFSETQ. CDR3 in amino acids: CASSQDRGSYGYTF. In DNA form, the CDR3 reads TGCGCCAGCAGCCAGGACAGGGGATCCTATGGCTACACCTTC.

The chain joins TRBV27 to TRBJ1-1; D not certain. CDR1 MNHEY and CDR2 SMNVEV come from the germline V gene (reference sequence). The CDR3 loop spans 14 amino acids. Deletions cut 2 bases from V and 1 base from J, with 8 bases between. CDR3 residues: CASSLIRQNTEAFF. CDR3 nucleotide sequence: TGTGCCAGCAGTTTAATCAGACAGAACACTGAAGCTTTCTTT.

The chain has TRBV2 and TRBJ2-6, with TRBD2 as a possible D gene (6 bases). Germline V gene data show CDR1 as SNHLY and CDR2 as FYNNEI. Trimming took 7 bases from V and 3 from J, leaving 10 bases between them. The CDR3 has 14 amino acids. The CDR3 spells CASIGGHGANVLTF. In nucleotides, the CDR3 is TGTGCCAGCATCGGGGGTCATGGGGCCAACGTCCTGACTTTC.

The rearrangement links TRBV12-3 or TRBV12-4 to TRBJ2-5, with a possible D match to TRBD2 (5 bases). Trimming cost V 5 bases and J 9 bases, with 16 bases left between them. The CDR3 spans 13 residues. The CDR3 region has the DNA TGTGCCAGCAGTCCCACAGACTCCGGGGCCCAGTACTTC. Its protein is CASSPTDSGAQYF.

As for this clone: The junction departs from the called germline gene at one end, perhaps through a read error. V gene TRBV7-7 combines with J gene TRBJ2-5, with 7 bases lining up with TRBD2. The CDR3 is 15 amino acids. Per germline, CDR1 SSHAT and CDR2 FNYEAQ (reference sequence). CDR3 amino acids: CASSLATAGFETQYF. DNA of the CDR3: TGTGCTAGCAGCTTAGCAACAGCGGGGTTTGAGACCCAGTACTTC.

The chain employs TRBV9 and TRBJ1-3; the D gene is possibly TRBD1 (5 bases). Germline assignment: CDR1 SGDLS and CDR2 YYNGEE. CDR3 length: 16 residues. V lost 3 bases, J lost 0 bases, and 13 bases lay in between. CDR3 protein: CASSAQDRGSGNTIYF. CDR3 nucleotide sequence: TGTGCCAGCAGCGCCCAAGACAGAGGCTCTGGAAACACCATATATTTT.

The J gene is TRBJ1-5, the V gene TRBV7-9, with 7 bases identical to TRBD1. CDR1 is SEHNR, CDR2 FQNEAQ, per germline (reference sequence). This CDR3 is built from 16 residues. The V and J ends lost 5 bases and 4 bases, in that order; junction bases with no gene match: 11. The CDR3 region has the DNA TGTGCCAGCAGCAAACAGGGGATCGGGCGGAATCAGCCCCAGCATTTT. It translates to CASSKQGIGRNQPQHF.

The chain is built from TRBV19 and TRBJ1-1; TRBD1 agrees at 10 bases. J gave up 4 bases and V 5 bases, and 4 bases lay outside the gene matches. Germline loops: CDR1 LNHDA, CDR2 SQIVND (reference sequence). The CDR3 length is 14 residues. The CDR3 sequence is CASSFRDRGTEAFF. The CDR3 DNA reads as TGTGCCAGTAGTTTCCGGGACAGGGGCACTGAAGCTTTCTTT.

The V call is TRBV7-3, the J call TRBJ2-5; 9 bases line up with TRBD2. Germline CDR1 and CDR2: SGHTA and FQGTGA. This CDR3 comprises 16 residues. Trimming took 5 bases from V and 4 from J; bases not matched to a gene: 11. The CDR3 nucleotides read TGTGCCAGCAGCAAGGGAGGGACTAGCTTCCCAGAGACCCAGTACTTC. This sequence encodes CASSKGGTSFPETQYF.

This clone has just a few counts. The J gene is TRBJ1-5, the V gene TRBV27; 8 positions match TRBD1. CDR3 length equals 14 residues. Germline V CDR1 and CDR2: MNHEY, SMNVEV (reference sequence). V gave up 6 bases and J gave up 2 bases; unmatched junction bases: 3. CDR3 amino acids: CASSQGAGNQPQHF. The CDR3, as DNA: TGTGCCAGCAGCCAGGGGGCGGGCAATCAGCCCCAGCATTTT.

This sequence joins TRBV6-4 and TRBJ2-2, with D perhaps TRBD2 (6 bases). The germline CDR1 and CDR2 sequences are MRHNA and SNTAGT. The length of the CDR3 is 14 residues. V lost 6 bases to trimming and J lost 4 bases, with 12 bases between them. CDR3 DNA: TGTGCCAGCAGGGCCGGGAGCCCCACCGGGGAGCTGTTTTTT. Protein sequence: CASRAGSPTGELFF.

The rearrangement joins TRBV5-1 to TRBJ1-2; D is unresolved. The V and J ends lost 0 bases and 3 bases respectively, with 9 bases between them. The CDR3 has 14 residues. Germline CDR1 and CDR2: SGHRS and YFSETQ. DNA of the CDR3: TGCGCCAGCAGCTTGGGCGAGATCGACTATGGCTACACCTTC. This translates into CASSLGEIDYGYTF. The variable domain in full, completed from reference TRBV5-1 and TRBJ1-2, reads KAGVTQTPRYLIKTRGQQVTLSCSPISGHRSVSWYQQTPGQGLQFLFEYFSETQRNKGNFPGRFSGRQFSNSRSEMNVSTLELGDSALYLCASSLGEIDYGYTFGSGTRLTVV.

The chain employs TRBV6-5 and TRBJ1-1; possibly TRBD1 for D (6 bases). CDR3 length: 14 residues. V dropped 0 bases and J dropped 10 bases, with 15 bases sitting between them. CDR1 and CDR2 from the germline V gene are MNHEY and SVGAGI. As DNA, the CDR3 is TGTGCCAGCAGTTACTCGTCGGGGGGGGCAGCAGCTTTCTTT. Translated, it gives CASSYSSGGAAAFF.

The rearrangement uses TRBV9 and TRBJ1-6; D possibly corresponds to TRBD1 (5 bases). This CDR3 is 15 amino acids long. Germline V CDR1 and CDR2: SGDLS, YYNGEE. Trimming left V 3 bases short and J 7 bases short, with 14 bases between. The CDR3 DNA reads TGTGCCAGCAGCGGAGTAGGGGTGAAGAATTCACCCCTCCACTTT. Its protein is CASSGVGVKNSPLHF.

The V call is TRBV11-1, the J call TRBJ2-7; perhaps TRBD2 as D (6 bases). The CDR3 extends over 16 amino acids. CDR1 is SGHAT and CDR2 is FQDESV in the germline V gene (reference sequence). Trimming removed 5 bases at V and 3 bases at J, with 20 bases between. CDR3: CASSPNDLRDHYEQYF. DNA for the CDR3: TGTGCCAGCAGCCCCAATGACCTGCGGGACCACTACGAGCAGTACTTC.

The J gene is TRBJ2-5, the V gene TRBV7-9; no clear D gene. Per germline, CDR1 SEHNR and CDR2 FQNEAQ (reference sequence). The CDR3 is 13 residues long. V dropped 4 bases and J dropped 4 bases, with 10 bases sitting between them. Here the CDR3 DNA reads TGTGCCAGCAGCTCCACTCCTTTAGAGACCCAGTACTTC. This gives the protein CASSSTPLETQYF.

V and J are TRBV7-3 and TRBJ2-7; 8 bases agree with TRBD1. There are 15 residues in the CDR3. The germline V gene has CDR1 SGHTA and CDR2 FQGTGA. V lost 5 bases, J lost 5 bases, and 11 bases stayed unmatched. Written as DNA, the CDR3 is TGTGCCAGCAGCCCCCGGACAGGGAGAACCCACGAGCAGTACTTC. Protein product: CASSPRTGRTHEQYF. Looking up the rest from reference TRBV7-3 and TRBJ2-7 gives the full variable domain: GAGVSQTPSNKVTEKGKYVELRCDPISGHTALYWYRQSLGQGPEFLIYFQGTGAADDSGLPNDRFFAVRPEGSVSTLKIQRTERGDSAVYLCASSPRTGRTHEQYFGPGTRLTVT.